This T cell receptor (beta chain) is drawn from a study of Ad26.COV2.S vaccination and SARS-CoV-2 variants. Described treatment: around 19 received Ad26.COV2.S at low or high dose, single or two shots; a few received placebo; per-sample allocation not given. The investigators took samples on day 63 after the first vaccine or placebo injection. V was pared by 1 base and J by 6 bases, with 3 bases between. The CDR3 runs to 12 residues. Germline CDR1 reads LGHDT; CDR2 reads YNNKEL (reference sequence). Measured with immunoSEQ multiplex PCR; TCRdb has only the in-frame clones, and not every one. In the table there are 430,000 or so clones, 80% to 95% of which are singletons.

The chain carries TRBV3-1 (or the pseudogene TRBV3-2) and TRBJ2-2, with unresolved D. The receptor's source is a person between 18 and 59 years old who received the Ad26.COV2.S COVID-19 vaccine or a placebo. Sequenced here: peripheral blood, sampled in a trial of Ad26.COV2.S vaccine versus placebo. The CDR3 reads CASSQGAGELFF. The CDR3 region has the DNA TGTGCCAGCAGCCAAGGGGCCGGGGAGCTGTTTTTT.